A single T cell receptor (beta chain) is shown here with its context. The sample comes from a study of blood T cell repertoires in COVID-19. Turning to the study itself: Donors in the United States, Italy and Spain gave samples during acute or convalescent COVID-19. T cells, B-cell-depleted T cells, or PBMCs provided the cDNA or gDNA that served as material.

Original handling: Reference gene primer amplification in the assay estimated nucleated cell counts. The method was immunoSEQ multiplex PCR; TCRdb's version includes in-frame clones alone and lacks a portion of them. V and J calls and clone size are given by that table; D and trimming were obtained from the DNA. Here the sample spans about 140,000 clones, about 92% being singletons. Sequencing input: peripheral blood. The clonotype comes from a human donor in a cohort sampled during active COVID-19.

The CDR3 loop is CASSPGSFREAFF. The CDR3 nucleotides read TGTGCCAGCAGCCCGGGGTCGTTCCGGGAAGCTTTCTTT. The chain uses TRBV7-6 and TRBJ1-1, with D hard to call. The CDR3 spans 13 residues. Germline-derived CDR1 and CDR2 are SGHVS and FNYEAQ. The ends were cut back, 5 bases at V and 8 bases at J, with 15 bases in the middle.